The 9 T cell receptor beta chains given below trace back to one sample, sequenced in a study of shared clonotypes between healthy human individuals. TCRdb's copy holds only in-frame clones and misses some; the assay was immunoSEQ multiplex PCR. This table holds roughly 700,000 clones, 74% found once. Specimen: memory CD4+ T cells sorted from blood. Subset of the sample: CD45RA-negative fraction. The receptors stem from a woman aged 25 to 39 in good health.

J is TRBJ2-7 and V is TRBV5-8; D could derive from TRBD1 or TRBD2 (6 bases each). The CDR3 runs to 16 residues. Germline values: CDR1 SGHTS, CDR2 YDEGEE. Trimming shortened V by 5 bases and J by 1 base, and 19 bases separated the two germline ends. The CDR3 loop is CASRKFTTGASYEQYF. The CDR3 DNA reads as TGTGCCAGCAGAAAATTCACGACGGGGGCGTCCTACGAGCAGTACTTC.

The chain links TRBV7-9 to TRBJ2-1; D might be TRBD1 (6 bases). Germline CDR1 reads SEHNR; CDR2 reads FQNEAQ (reference sequence). Trimming took 0 bases from V and 8 from J, leaving 11 bases between them. This CDR3 has 14 amino acids. The CDR3 DNA sequence: TGTGCCAGCAGCTTAGCCGGGACAATCGATGAGCAGTTCTTC. The encoded protein is CASSLAGTIDEQFF.

The chain combines TRBV5-8 with TRBJ2-7, with 7 bases matching TRBD2. V shed 4 bases, J shed 0 bases, and the junction held 1 base outside the gene matches. The CDR3 is made up of 13 amino acids. CDR1 and CDR2 (germline): SGHTS, YDEGEE. The CDR3 region is CASSRLASYEQYF. The CDR3 coding sequence is TGTGCCAGCAGCCGACTAGCCTCCTACGAGCAGTACTTC.

As regards this clone: Other DNA sequences in the sample encode the same CDR3. This chain uses TRBV7-2 with TRBJ2-5; D perhaps matches TRBD2 (5 bases). Deletions cut 0 bases from V and 4 bases from J, with 9 bases between. The CDR3 contains 14 residues. Germline lookup yields CDR1 SGHTA and CDR2 FQGNSA. CDR3 nucleotides: TGTGCCAGCAGCTTAGCGGGGAGAGGAGAGACCCAGTACTTC. Translating gives CASSLAGRGETQYF.

This clone was recorded many times. This rearrangement joins TRBV19 to TRBJ2-1, with a weak D call TRBD1 (6 bases). V was trimmed by 5 bases and J by 6 bases, leaving 17 bases between them. CDR1 is LNHDA and CDR2 is SQIVND in the germline V gene (reference sequence). CDR3 length equals 15 residues. The CDR3 bases are TGTGCCAGTAGTGCGACAGGCGCCCTCTCCAATGAGCAGTTCTTC. Encoded protein: CASSATGALSNEQFF.

This chain joins TRBV25-1 and TRBJ1-6; D unresolved. Germline values: CDR1 MGHDK, CDR2 SYGVNS. Trimming removed 8 bases at V and 6 bases at J, with 11 bases between. The CDR3 is made up of 13 amino acids. CDR3 sequence (DNA): TGTGCCAGCCGAGACACTTCTAATTCACCCCTCCACTTT. Amino acids: CASRDTSNSPLHF.

The CDR3 reads CASSGTSGSNYNEQFF. CDR3 sequence (DNA): TGTGCCAGCAGCGGGACTAGCGGGAGCAATTACAATGAGCAGTTCTTC. The chain joins TRBV2 to TRBJ2-1; 14 bases map to TRBD2. Germline CDR1 is SNHLY and CDR2 is FYNNEI. The V and J ends lost 6 bases and 4 bases, in that order; junction bases with no gene match: 5. The CDR3 totals 16 residues.

With respect to this clone: Other DNA sequences from this sample encode an identical CDR3 as well. The chain carries TRBV28 and TRBJ1-2; D is ambiguous. Germline V gene data show CDR1 as MDHEN and CDR2 as SYDVKM. The CDR3 spans 11 residues. V shed 6 bases and J shed 1 base, with 3 bases lying between them. The CDR3 DNA reads TGTGCCAGCAGCCATAACTATGGCTACACCTTC. Translation gives CASSHNYGYTF.

This clone was observed at least ten times. Other nucleotide sequences in the sample specify the same CDR3. The V and J genes are TRBV5-1 and TRBJ2-3; TRBD2 matches 10 bases. The V and J ends lost 0 bases and 2 bases, in that order; junction bases with no gene match: 6. Germline-derived CDR1 and CDR2 are SGHRS and YFSETQ. The length of the CDR3 is 17 residues. The CDR3 region is CASSLGVAGGPTDTQYF. The CDR3 DNA is TGCGCCAGCAGCTTGGGGGTAGCGGGAGGCCCCACAGATACGCAGTATTTT.